The 8 T cell receptor beta chains reported below all come from one sample, sequenced in a study of T-cell memory formation after mild COVID-19 (dated by TCRdb to the early 2020s). The library relied on 5' RACE. For sequencing, an Illumina NovaSeq 6000 was employed. TCRdb reprocessing: public reads trimmed at Q25 with fastp, clones called with MiXCR, in-frame beta chains kept. Entries that share a CDR3 protein sequence are merged under the most common genes and DNA. The sample yields 350,000 to 550,000 distinct CDR3 sequences; about a sixth were counted once. In total, the top ten clones hold 20% to 25% of the sample. Input material: PBMCs or a T cell subset sorted from them (not recorded which). The receptor source for this set is a young man who had mild COVID-19 (a few samples of this study predate the infection). The sample titles of this study are shuffled in the database, so cell type and time point are left out; the donor was told from shared clones.

The CDR3 sequence: CASSLEGEGNTEAFF. The CDR3 nucleotides are TGCGCCAGCAGCTTGGAAGGGGAGGGAAACACTGAAGCTTTCTTT. The chain has TRBV5-1 and TRBJ1-1, with D possibly TRBD1 on 5 matching bases. This CDR3 spans 15 amino acids. V lost 0 bases and J 2 bases, leaving 11 bases between the germline ends. Germline loops: CDR1 SGHRS, CDR2 YFSETQ.

In this sample, this clonotype turned up a few times. This rearrangement joins TRBV7-9 to TRBJ2-5; 13 bases align to TRBD2. The CDR3 runs 16 residues. Unmatched junction bases numbered 7, after V lost 4 bases and J lost 5 bases. Germline CDR1 is SEHNR and CDR2 is FQNEAQ (reference sequence). This CDR3 reads CASSWGTSGNRETQYF. DNA for the CDR3: TGTGCCAGCAGCTGGGGGACTAGCGGGAACCGCGAGACCCAGTACTTC. The full variable domain, in which reference TRBV7-9 and TRBJ2-5 provide the parts outside the CDR3, is DTGVSQNPRHKITKRGQNVTFRCDPISEHNRLYWYRQTLGQGPEFLTYFQNEAQLEKSRLLSDRFSAERPKGSFSTLEIQRTEQGDSAMYLCASSWGTSGNRETQYFGPGTRLLVL.

The rearrangement links TRBV4-1 to TRBJ1-4, with 8 nucleotides matching TRBD1. The CDR3 length is 13 residues. Germline V gives CDR1 MGHRA, CDR2 YSYEKL. V lost 5 bases and J lost 7; bases outside the gene matches: 3. This CDR3 is CASSNRGAEKLFF. CDR3 in DNA: TGCGCCAGCAGCAACAGGGGGGCTGAAAAACTGTTTTTT.

V gene TRBV14 combines with J gene TRBJ2-2, with unresolved D. V gave up 1 base and J gave up 0 bases, with 6 bases separating them. The CDR3 extends over 15 amino acids. Germline lookup yields CDR1 SGHDN and CDR2 FVKESK. The CDR3 region is CASSQVIANTGELFF. The CDR3 region has the DNA TGTGCCAGCAGCCAAGTGATCGCGAACACCGGGGAGCTGTTTTTT.

This clonotype came up a few times. The CDR3 DNA is TGCGCCAGCAGCTCTAGCGGGGGCCATAATGAGCAGTTCTTC. It yields the protein CASSSSGGHNEQFF. The chain uses TRBV5-1 and TRBJ2-1, with TRBD2 identical over 10 bases. Per the germline V gene, CDR1 is SGHRS and CDR2 is YFSETQ. Trimming removed 3 bases from V and 7 bases from J; junction bases left unmatched: 4. The CDR3 runs to 14 residues.

The V call is TRBV6-1, the J call TRBJ1-3, with D possibly being TRBD1 (5 bases). The germline CDR1 and CDR2 sequences are MNHNS and SASEGT. Trimming took off 2 bases at V and 9 bases at J, with 17 bases between the two ends. This CDR3 is 15 amino acids long. CDR3 sequence reads: CASSELGGADGTIYF. The CDR3 bases are TGTGCCAGCAGTGAATTAGGAGGGGCCGACGGCACCATATATTTT.

This chain links TRBV6-2 or TRBV6-3 with TRBJ2-7, with unresolved D. The CDR3 runs 14 residues. Germline V lookup: CDR1 MNHEY, CDR2 SVGEGT. Trimming stripped 2 bases from V and 6 bases from J, with 14 bases between. As DNA, the CDR3 is TGTGCCAGCAGTTACGTCCTGGGTGTCGGCGAGCAGTACTTC. It encodes CASSYVLGVGEQYF.

V is TRBV18 and J is TRBJ1-1; 8 bases are shared with TRBD1. The CDR3 loop spans 15 amino acids. In germline, CDR1 is KGHSH, CDR2 LQKENI. The junction had 7 bases not matched to a gene; V was cut back by 3 bases and J by 4 bases. CDR3 protein: CASSPLGQVGTEAFF. In DNA form, the CDR3 reads TGTGCCAGCTCACCCTTGGGACAGGTGGGCACTGAAGCTTTCTTT.